These 14 T cell receptor beta chains were all obtained from the same sample, sequenced in a study of blood T cell repertoires in COVID-19 (dated by TCRdb to the early 2020s). Library generation was performed with the immunoSEQ multiplex PCR assay. TCRdb provides this immuneACCESS table in a form limited to in-frame rearrangements. Some clones are lacking; in checked studies, under half of them reflect an unresolved V gene, and why the rest are absent is not known. For this sample there are around 160,000 clones; roughly nine tenths appear just once. The top ten clonotypes cover around an eighth of the sample. The sequenced sample consisted of peripheral blood. These receptors were taken from a man in his late teens or twenties with COVID-19, enrolled during active disease.

V gene TRBV19 combines with J gene TRBJ2-1, with a tentative D call TRBD2 (6 bases). CDR1 and CDR2 (germline): LNHDA, SQIVND (reference sequence). The CDR3 has 15 residues. V lost 5 bases to trimming and J lost 3 bases, with 14 bases between them. The CDR3 reads CASSSTSRIYNEQFF. In nucleotides, the CDR3 is TGTGCCAGTAGTTCTACTAGCCGGATCTACAATGAGCAGTTCTTC.

The chain is built from TRBV28 and TRBJ2-7; D might be TRBD2 (6 bases). Between the trimmed V and J ends, which lost 3 bases and 0 bases, there was a span of 9 bases. Germline V gene data show CDR1 as MDHEN and CDR2 as SYDVKM. CDR3 length: 14 residues. The CDR3: CASSFIGGSYEQYF. The CDR3 DNA sequence: TGTGCCAGCAGTTTCATCGGGGGCTCCTACGAGCAGTACTTC.

The chain links TRBV28 to TRBJ2-5, with TRBD1 as a possible D gene (5 bases). Trimming shortened V by 3 bases and J by 5 bases, and 10 bases separated the two germline ends. This CDR3 region has 13 residues. Per the germline V gene, CDR1 is MDHEN and CDR2 is SYDVKM. CDR3 bases: TGTGCCAGCAGTTTGTGGGGCGGTGAGACCCAGTACTTC. Its translation is CASSLWGGETQYF.

The chain links TRBV6-2 or TRBV6-3 to TRBJ2-5; the match to TRBD1 covers 7 bases. The V gene's germline CDR1 is MNHEY and CDR2 SVGEGT. The CDR3 is made up of 14 amino acids. With 4 bases clipped from V and 4 bases from J, the junction kept 6 bases outside the gene matches. CDR3 sequence reads: CASSFPGGTETQYF. In DNA, the CDR3 is TGTGCCAGCAGTTTTCCAGGGGGTACAGAGACCCAGTACTTC.

The CDR3 DNA follows: TGTGCCAGCTCACCACGGGTTCAGGGGGCTGATGGAAACACCATATATTTT. Translation gives CASSPRVQGADGNTIYF. The chain employs TRBV18 and TRBJ1-3; 8 bases agree with TRBD1. The CDR3 is 17 residues long. V lost 1 base to trimming and J lost 3 bases; unmatched junction nucleotides: 8. Looked up from germline, CDR1 is KGHSH and CDR2 is LQKENI.

V and J are TRBV19 and TRBJ2-7; D is uncertain. V was shortened by 6 bases and J by 0 bases, with 18 bases between the two germline ends. The CDR3 sequence is 16 residues long. From germline, CDR1 is LNHDA and CDR2 SQIVND (reference sequence). CDR3 in amino acids: CASSRTRLSSSYEQYF. The CDR3 DNA is TGTGCCAGTAGCCGAACCAGGTTAAGCAGCTCCTACGAGCAGTACTTC.

The CDR3 DNA follows: TGTGCCAGCAGCTTAACAGCGGGAGTCTACAATGAGCAGTTCTTC. The encoded protein is CASSLTAGVYNEQFF. This rearrangement joins TRBV7-8 to TRBJ2-1; TRBD2 aligns across 8 bases. Trimming removed 2 bases from V and 3 bases from J; junction bases left unmatched: 3. This CDR3 region has 15 residues. CDR1 is SGHVS, CDR2 FQNEAQ, per germline.

The chain couples TRBV10-3 to TRBJ2-7, with a tentative D call TRBD1 (6 bases). This CDR3 has 17 residues. From germline, CDR1 is ENHRY and CDR2 SYGVKD. Deletions cut 3 bases from V and 0 bases from J, with 18 bases between. The CDR3 DNA is TGTGCCATCAGTGACCTCACCCTTAGGACAGCCTCCTACGAGCAGTACTTC. This sequence encodes CAISDLTLRTASYEQYF.

This clone came up once. The chain uses TRBV15 and TRBJ2-1; D perhaps matches TRBD2 (6 bases). This CDR3 has 17 residues. Trimming cost V 5 bases and J 3 bases, with 20 bases left between them. Germline assignment: CDR1 LNHNV and CDR2 YYDKDF (reference sequence). The CDR3 sequence: CATSGLTRGTVYNEQFF. The CDR3 DNA reads TGTGCCACCAGCGGTTTGACTAGGGGAACTGTCTACAATGAGCAGTTCTTC.

V gene TRBV10-3 combines with J gene TRBJ2-7, with no clear D. With 0 bases removed from V and 0 bases from J, the gap between germline ends came to 6 bases. Germline values: CDR1 ENHRY, CDR2 SYGVKD. The CDR3 consists of 14 residues. CDR3 residues: CAISESRSSYEQYF. As DNA, the CDR3 is TGTGCCATCAGTGAGTCTAGAAGCTCCTACGAGCAGTACTTC.

Comments on this clone: Sequence at one end of the junction differs from germline and may be a read error. The chain combines TRBV28 with TRBJ1-2; the match to TRBD1 covers 9 bases. This CDR3 is 13 amino acids long. The V gene's germline CDR1 is MDHEN and CDR2 SYDVKM. CDR3 amino acids: CASSSPPGQGSTF. As DNA, the CDR3 is TGTGCCAGCAGTTCACCGCCTGGACAGGGGAGTACATTC.

V gene TRBV14 combines with J gene TRBJ2-3; D possibly corresponds to TRBD1 (6 bases). The CDR3 has 13 amino acids. Germline CDR1 is SGHDN and CDR2 is FVKESK. The ends were cut back, 1 base at V and 13 bases at J, with 15 bases in the middle. CDR3 in DNA: TGTGCCAGCAGCCAAGTACTGGGGGCAGGGAAGTATTTT. Protein product: CASSQVLGAGKYF.

V is TRBV28 and J is TRBJ1-1; possibly TRBD1 for D (5 bases). CDR3 length: 14 amino acids. Germline V gene sequence: CDR1 MDHEN, CDR2 SYDVKM. The V gene lost 10 bases and the J gene lost 2 bases, with 17 bases spanning the gap. The CDR3 coding sequence is TGTGCCATCACCTTGGGGGGATTTAACACTGAAGCTTTCTTT. Its translation: CAITLGGFNTEAFF.

This chain uses TRBV7-2 with TRBJ1-1; D may be TRBD1 (6 bases). V dropped 2 bases and J dropped 4 bases, with 8 bases sitting between them. Germline V gene data show CDR1 as SGHTA and CDR2 as FQGNSA. CDR3 length: 13 residues. Here the CDR3 reads CASSLQGSTEAFF. As DNA, the CDR3 is TGTGCCAGCAGCTTACAGGGGTCCACTGAAGCTTTCTTT.